Listed below are T cell receptor beta chains from one sample, sequenced in a study of T cells after yellow fever vaccination. TCRdb reprocessed the 5' RACE reads with MiXCR, giving one entry per CDR3 protein. This table holds 610,000 or so distinct CDR3 sequences, 12% found once. The material sequenced was PBMCs, taken on the day of the yellow fever booster vaccination. The receptors derive from a man aged 25-45 years who received the YFV17D yellow fever vaccine. The CDR3 runs from the conserved cysteine through the conserved F or W. A D gene is named only where the DNA matches it firmly. Size tells how often a clone was seen (once, few, many) or the class of an expanded clone, and some rows leave it out.

clone_size	d_call	j_call	v_call	cdr3_aa	cdr3_nt
.	TRBD2	TRBJ2-1	TRBV7-6	CASSLGRGRDHEQFF	TGTGCCAGCAGCTTAGGGCGGGGGAGGGACCATGAGCAGTTCTTC
.	.	TRBJ1-1	TRBV29-1	CSVQTNTEAFF	TGCAGCGTACAAACGAACACTGAAGCTTTCTTT
once	.	TRBJ2-5	TRBV19	CASTSSPRARWETQYF	TGTGCCAGTACCTCCTCTCCGCGAGCCCGGTGGGAGACCCAGTACTTC
.	TRBD2	TRBJ2-7	TRBV18	CASSPASGYEQYF	TGTGCCAGCTCACCAGCTAGCGGATACGAGCAGTACTTC
many	.	TRBJ2-1	TRBV24-1	CATSGGNEQFF	TGTGCCACCAGCGGAGGAAATGAGCAGTTCTTC
.	.	TRBJ2-2	TRBV30	CAWRLAANTGELFF	TGTGCCTGGAGACTAGCAGCGAACACCGGGGAGCTGTTTTTT
.	TRBD1	TRBJ2-1	TRBV20-1	CSASGQGGNNEQFF	TGCAGTGCTTCGGGACAGGGGGGCAACAATGAGCAGTTCTTC
.	.	TRBJ2-1	TRBV2	CASSRRITDSSYNEQFF	TGTGCCAGCAGTCGTAGAATCACTGATAGCTCCTACAATGAGCAGTTCTTC
few	.	TRBJ1-1	TRBV4-3	CASSQDSQGPGTEAFF	TGCGCCAGCAGCCAAGATTCCCAGGGGCCTGGCACTGAAGCTTTCTTT
.	TRBD2	TRBJ2-3	TRBV20-1	CSARPPRRELGDTQYF	TGCAGTGCTAGACCCCCCAGGCGGGAGCTGGGGGATACGCAGTATTTT
.	.	TRBJ2-3	TRBV20-1	CSRAGPTDTQYF	TGCAGCCGGGCAGGACCGACAGATACGCAGTATTTT
few	.	TRBJ2-1	TRBV20-1	CSARDPSQSSYNEQFF	TGCAGTGCTAGAGACCCTAGCCAAAGCTCCTACAATGAGCAGTTCTTC
.	.	TRBJ1-1	TRBV7-2	CASSSPIGTEAFF	TGTGCCAGCAGCTCCCCTATCGGGACTGAAGCTTTCTTT
few	.	TRBJ2-2	TRBV5-4	CASSLNAWVAGELFF	TGTGCCAGCAGCTTGAACGCGTGGGTCGCCGGGGAGCTGTTTTTT
few	.	TRBJ2-3	TRBV19	CASSISWDGTDTQYF	TGTGCCAGTAGTATCTCTTGGGACGGGACAGATACGCAGTATTTT
few	.	TRBJ1-2	TRBV29-1	CSVFANYGYTF	TGCAGCGTTTTCGCAAACTATGGCTACACCTTC
.	.	TRBJ2-7	TRBV28	CASHGTQYPSYEQYF	TGTGCCAGCCATGGGACCCAGTACCCCTCCTACGAGCAGTACTTC
few	.	TRBJ2-1	TRBV20-1	CSARGPREQFF	TGCAGTGCTAGGGGGCCTCGGGAGCAGTTCTTC
.	.	TRBJ2-1	TRBV29-1	CSGSMGSNEQFF	TGCAGCGGGAGTATGGGGTCCAATGAGCAGTTCTTC
.	.	TRBJ2-2	TRBV6-2/TRBV6-3	CASQATSFTGELFF	TGTGCCAGCCAAGCGACCTCATTCACCGGGGAGCTGTTTTTT
.	TRBD1	TRBJ2-7	TRBV10-3	CAISDLGQGSEQYF	TGTGCCATCAGTGACCTCGGACAGGGGTCCGAGCAGTACTTC
few	.	TRBJ2-7	TRBV6-2/TRBV6-3	CASSVTPSDPSF	TGTGCCAGCAGCGTCACCCCTTCCGACCCCTCCTTC
.	.	TRBJ2-3	TRBV5-4	CASSLDLGPDTQYF	TGTGCCAGCAGCTTGGACCTCGGCCCAGATACGCAGTATTTT
few	.	TRBJ2-6	TRBV29-1	CSVGTHEVSGANVLTF	TGCAGCGTTGGGACCCACGAGGTCTCTGGGGCCAACGTCCTGACTTTC
.	TRBD2	TRBJ2-1	TRBV10-3	CAISGRASGGGYNEQFF	TGTGCCATCAGTGGCCGGGCTAGCGGGGGGGGGTACAATGAGCAGTTCTTC
.	.	TRBJ2-5	TRBV15	CATSRDILESRETQYF	TGTGCCACCAGCAGAGATATTTTGGAATCCAGAGAGACCCAGTACTTC
.	.	TRBJ1-2	TRBV9	CASSVGPDYGYTF	TGTGCCAGCAGCGTAGGACCGGACTATGGCTACACCTTC
few	.	TRBJ2-1	TRBV18	CASYQGGSNEQFF	TGTGCCAGCTACCAGGGGGGATCGAATGAGCAGTTCTTC
few	.	TRBJ2-4	TRBV7-2	CASSFRGVIAKNIQYF	TGTGCCAGCAGCTTCCGGGGAGTTATAGCCAAAAACATTCAGTACTTC
.	.	TRBJ1-1	TRBV20-1	CSASPPYRENTEAFF	TGCAGTGCTTCACCACCTTACAGGGAGAACACTGAAGCTTTCTTT
once	.	TRBJ2-5	TRBV28	CASSIRDGERETQYF	TGTGCCAGCAGTATTCGGGACGGCGAGCGGGAGACCCAGTACTTC
.	TRBD2	TRBJ2-1	TRBV20-1	CSASGSTPSYNEQFF	TGCAGTGCAAGCGGGAGTACCCCTTCCTACAATGAGCAGTTCTTC
.	.	TRBJ2-3	TRBV7-2	CASSWRGRFTDTQYF	TGTGCCAGCAGCTGGCGTGGTCGGTTCACAGATACGCAGTATTTT
.	TRBD2	TRBJ2-6	TRBV11-1	CASSSRASGPTGANVLTF	TGTGCCAGCAGCTCCCGGGCTAGCGGACCAACTGGGGCCAACGTCCTGACTTTC
few	TRBD1	TRBJ2-7	TRBV5-6	CASSPTGGRIYEQYF	TGTGCCAGCAGCCCAACAGGGGGGCGCATCTACGAGCAGTACTTC
many	TRBD1	TRBJ1-1	TRBV4-3	CASSPQTGITEAFF	TGCGCCAGCAGCCCGCAGACAGGGATTACTGAAGCTTTCTTT